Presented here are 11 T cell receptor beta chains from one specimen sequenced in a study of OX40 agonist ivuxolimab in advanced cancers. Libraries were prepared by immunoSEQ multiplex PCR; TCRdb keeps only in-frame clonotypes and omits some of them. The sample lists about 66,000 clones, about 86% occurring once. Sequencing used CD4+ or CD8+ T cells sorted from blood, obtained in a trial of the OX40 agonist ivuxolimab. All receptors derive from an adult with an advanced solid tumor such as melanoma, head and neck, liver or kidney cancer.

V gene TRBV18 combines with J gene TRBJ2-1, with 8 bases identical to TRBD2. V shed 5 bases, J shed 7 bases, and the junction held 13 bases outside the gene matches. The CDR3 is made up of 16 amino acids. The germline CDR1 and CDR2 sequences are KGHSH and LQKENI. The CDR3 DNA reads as TGTGCCAGCTCATTACTTCTAAGCGGGGGCTATAATGAGCAGTTCTTC. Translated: CASSLLLSGGYNEQFF. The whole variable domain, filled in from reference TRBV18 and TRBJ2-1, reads NAGVMQNPRHLVRRRGQEARLRCSPMKGHSHVYWYRQLPEEGLKFMVYLQKENIIDESGMPKERFSAEFPKEGPSILRIQQVVRGDSAAYFCASSLLLSGGYNEQFFGPGTRLTVL.

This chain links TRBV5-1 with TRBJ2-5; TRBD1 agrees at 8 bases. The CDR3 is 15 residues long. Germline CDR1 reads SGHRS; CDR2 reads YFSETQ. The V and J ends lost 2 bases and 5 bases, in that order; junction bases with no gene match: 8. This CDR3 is CASSFGQGLGETQYF. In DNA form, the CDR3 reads TGCGCCAGCAGCTTCGGACAGGGTTTGGGGGAGACCCAGTACTTC.

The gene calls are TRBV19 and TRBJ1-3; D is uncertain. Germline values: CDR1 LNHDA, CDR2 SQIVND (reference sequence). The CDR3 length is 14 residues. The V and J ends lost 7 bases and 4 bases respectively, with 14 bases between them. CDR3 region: CASIEARRGNTIYF. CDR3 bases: TGTGCCAGTATCGAGGCCCGGAGAGGAAACACCATATATTTT.

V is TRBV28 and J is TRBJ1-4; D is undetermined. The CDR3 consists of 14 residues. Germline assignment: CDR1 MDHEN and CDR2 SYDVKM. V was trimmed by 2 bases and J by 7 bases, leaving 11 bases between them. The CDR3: CASSLDNLREKLFF. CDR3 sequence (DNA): TGTGCCAGCAGTTTAGACAACCTACGTGAAAAACTGTTTTTT.

The CDR3 bases are TGTGCCAGCATCGTGGGTGGAACTTATGATGGAAACACCATATATTTT. This sequence encodes CASIVGGTYDGNTIYF. The chain combines TRBV28 with TRBJ1-3; D is unclear. Trimming removed 7 bases at V and 3 bases at J, with 19 bases between. In germline, CDR1 is MDHEN, CDR2 SYDVKM. The CDR3 has 16 amino acids.

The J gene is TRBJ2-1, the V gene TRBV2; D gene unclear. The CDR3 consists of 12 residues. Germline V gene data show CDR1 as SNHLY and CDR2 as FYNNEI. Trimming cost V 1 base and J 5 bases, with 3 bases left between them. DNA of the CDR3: TGTGCCAGCAGTGAAGGAGACAATGAGCAGTTCTTC. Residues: CASSEGDNEQFF.

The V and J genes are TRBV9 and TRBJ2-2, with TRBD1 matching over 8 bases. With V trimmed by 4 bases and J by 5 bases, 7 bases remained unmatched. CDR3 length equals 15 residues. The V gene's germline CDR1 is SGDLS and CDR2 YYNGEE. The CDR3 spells CASSPRTGLTGELFF. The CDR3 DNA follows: TGTGCCAGCAGCCCGAGGACAGGGTTAACCGGGGAGCTGTTTTTT.

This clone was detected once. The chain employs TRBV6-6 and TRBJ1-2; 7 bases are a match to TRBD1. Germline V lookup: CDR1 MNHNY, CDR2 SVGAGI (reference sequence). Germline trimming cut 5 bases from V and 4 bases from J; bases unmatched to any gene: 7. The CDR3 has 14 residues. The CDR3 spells CASSPTGTSYGYTF. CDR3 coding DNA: TGTGCCAGCAGTCCGACAGGGACCAGCTATGGCTACACCTTC.

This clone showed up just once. CDR3 coding DNA: TGTGCCAGCAGTGGTGGGACAGATGCTAACTATGGCTACACCTTC. Amino acids: CASSGGTDANYGYTF. The rearrangement joins TRBV6-1 to TRBJ1-2, with 7 bases fitting TRBD1. CDR3 size: 15 residues. The ends lost 4 bases at V and 0 bases at J; junction bases unmatched: 5. Germline CDR1 is MNHNS and CDR2 is SASEGT.

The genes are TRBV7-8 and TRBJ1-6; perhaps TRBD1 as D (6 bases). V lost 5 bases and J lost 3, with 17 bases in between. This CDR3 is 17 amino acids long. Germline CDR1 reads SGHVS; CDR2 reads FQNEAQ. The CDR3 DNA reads TGTGCCAGCAGCGACACCAAGGGGGTCATCTATAATTCACCCCTCCACTTT. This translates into CASSDTKGVIYNSPLHF.

CDR3 DNA: TGTGCCAGCAGCTTACCAGGGTCGGTAGGGCGGGGGACTGAAGCTTTCTTT. Protein sequence: CASSLPGSVGRGTEAFF. The gene calls are TRBV5-4 and TRBJ1-1; D possibly corresponds to TRBD1 (5 bases). Germline lookup yields CDR1 SGHNT and CDR2 YYREEE (reference sequence). The CDR3 is made up of 17 amino acids. The V end lost 2 bases, the J end lost 5 bases, and 22 bases lay between the germline ends.